These T cell receptor beta chains were read from a single sample in a study of blood T cells in healthy people across ages. TCRdb itself ran the 5' RACE reads through MiXCR, one entry per CDR3 protein. This table has about 1.4 million distinct CDR3 sequences, approximately 63% appearing once. Sequencing was done on a sample of blood. The origin of the receptors is a man between 18 and 35 years old in good health. Both conserved end residues are part of each CDR3. Fields, in order: J gene, D gene, V gene, clone size, CDR3 protein, CDR3 DNA. D genes are given only for firm matches. The size field is filled for only some rows; it gives once, few, many or a size class.

TRBJ2-3 - TRBV10-3 - CAISTGGTDTQYF TGTGCCATCTCCACGGGGGGCACAGATACGCAGTATTTT
TRBJ1-2 - TRBV7-2 few CASRTGPYGYTF TGTGCCAGCAGGACAGGTCCCTATGGCTACACCTTC
TRBJ2-7 - TRBV4-1 - CASNQAQFQGGEQYF TGCGCCAGCAACCAAGCGCAGTTTCAGGGGGGCGAGCAGTACTTC
TRBJ2-1 - TRBV5-1 - CASSLGVYEGINEQFF TGCGCCAGCAGCTTGGGGGTATACGAGGGTATAAATGAGCAGTTCTTC
TRBJ1-5 - TRBV11-2 - CASSLAGGKQPQHF TGTGCCAGCAGCTTAGCCGGGGGGAAACAGCCCCAGCATTTT
TRBJ2-5 - TRBV4-1 few CASSQDRLGQSRRETQYF TGCGCCAGCAGCCAAGATAGATTGGGACAATCCCGGCGGGAGACCCAGTACTTC
TRBJ1-1 - TRBV12-3/TRBV12-4 - CASSLGGGVTDEAFF TGTGCCAGCAGTTTGGGGGGTGGGGTCACGGATGAAGCTTTCTTT
TRBJ2-1 TRBD2 TRBV20-1 - CSASTSGIKGYEQFF TGCAGTGCTTCGACTAGCGGCATCAAGGGGTATGAGCAGTTCTTC
TRBJ2-7 - TRBV10-3 few CAATDKAYEQYF TGTGCCGCCACCGACAAGGCCTACGAGCAGTACTTC
TRBJ2-5 TRBD2 TRBV5-1 few CASSSTGLAGGGQETQYF TGCGCCAGCAGCTCGACCGGACTAGCGGGAGGGGGACAAGAGACCCAGTACTTC
TRBJ2-1 TRBD2 TRBV5-4 - CASSLGWTSGTNEQFF TGTGCCAGCAGCTTGGGCTGGACTAGCGGGACCAATGAGCAGTTCTTC